The present T cell receptor beta chain was sequenced within a study of cytomegalovirus exposure and HLA in healthy donors. Points from the study as a whole: Another analysis was done later, and it associated 16,951 TCR beta sequences with HLA alleles at 0.05 false discovery rate. A later analysis appeared to link common viral pathogens to several of the most significant clusters. Among TCR beta chains of equal frequency, HLA-associated ones were more clonally expanded in a later analysis.

In the case of this clone: What it recognizes is unknown.

The length of the CDR3 is 15 residues. The germline V gene encodes CDR1 KGHSH and CDR2 LQKENI. Trimming took 3 bases from V and 3 from J, leaving 14 bases between them. Primers: 60 Vbeta forward and 13 Jbeta reverse. Produced via immunoSEQ multiplex PCR; TCRdb's table is partial and in-frame only. This table holds tens of thousands of clones, roughly 67% found once. The chain carries TRBV18 and TRBJ1-1; D unclear. The receptor was derived from a man in his forties in good health and CMV-seropositive. Sequenced sample: PBMCs. Written as DNA, the CDR3 is TGTGCCAGCTCACCCTACGGTCGGGGAGACACTGAAGCTTTCTTT. This codes for CASSPYGRGDTEAFF.